Sequencing of this TCR beta chain was carried out in a study of T cell responses to AZD1222 COVID-19 vaccine. Germline CDR1 reads SGHAT; CDR2 reads FQNNGV. This CDR3 has 14 residues. V was cut by 0 bases and J by 2 bases, with 6 bases left in between. Study results and limitations: White British people made up most donors, females outnumbered males, and clonal diversity was possibly underestimated. Baseline seropositives among AZD1222 recipients totaled only five to seven.

The assay was immunoSEQ multiplex PCR, and TCRdb's table has in-frame clones only and misses some. Among approximately 130,000 clones, more than 85% were seen once, and the ten largest hold approximately 0.85%. Worth noting for this clone: Antigen: not known.

The rearrangement links TRBV11-2 to TRBJ2-3, with no clear D. Sequencing was performed on peripheral blood, taken on day 0 of AZD1222 vaccination. This sequence was found in an adult in good health. This chain's CDR3 is CASSLDAVTDTQYF. The CDR3 nucleotides are TGTGCCAGCAGCTTAGATGCAGTCACAGATACGCAGTATTTT.